This is a list of T cell receptor beta chains from one sample in a study of identical twins. TCRdb itself ran the 5' RACE reads through MiXCR, one entry per CDR3 protein. The sample holds more than 400,000 distinct CDR3 sequences; roughly 15% are singletons and the top ten take about 0.47%. The data also belong to a second study, concerning yellow fever vaccine responses in identical twins.

Material: CD4+ T cells sorted from blood. Source of these receptors: a woman aged 18-30 years in good health. The CDR3 runs from the conserved cysteine through the conserved F or W. A D gene is named only where the DNA matches it firmly. Clone sizes are given selectively: once, few, many, or a class where the clone is expanded.

V	size	D	J	DNA	CDR3
TRBV28	-	TRBD1	TRBJ2-1	TGTGCCAGCAGTTTATCTACAGGGGGACCTTACAATGAGCAGTTCTTC	CASSLSTGGPYNEQFF
TRBV7-9	few	-	TRBJ2-5	TGTGCCAGCAGCTTAAAAGACCGACAAGAGACCCAGTACTTC	CASSLKDRQETQYF
TRBV7-2	-	-	TRBJ2-1	TGTGCCAGCAGCTTGCGAGGGGGTTTCGGCAATGAGCAGTTCTTC	CASSLRGGFGNEQFF
TRBV10-3	-	TRBD2	TRBJ2-2	TGTGCCAGCGGGACTAGCGGTGGCGGGGAGCTGTTTTTT	CASGTSGGGELFF
TRBV2	few	-	TRBJ2-4	TGTGCCAGCGGGGGGTGGATCCAAAACATTCAGTACTTC	CASGGWIQNIQYF
TRBV28	-	TRBD2	TRBJ2-5	TGTGCCAGCAGTTTATCCTGGCTAGCGGGATTTTCTCTCCGGGAGACCCAGTACTTC	CASSLSWLAGFSLRETQYF
TRBV6-1	once	TRBD2	TRBJ2-2	TGTGCCAGCAGGTCGGGGGGGTTGATCGGCGGGGAGCTGTTTTTT	CASRSGGLIGGELFF
TRBV24-1	-	TRBD2	TRBJ2-2	TGTGCCACCAGTAGTCCCCAGATGAGATCAGCGGGAGGTTGGAACACCGGGGAGCTGTTTTTT	CATSSPQMRSAGGWNTGELFF
TRBV29-1	-	-	TRBJ2-7	TGCAGCGTTGTTCTCCGGGAGAATCCCTACGAGCAGTACTTC	CSVVLRENPYEQYF
TRBV29-1	few	TRBD2	TRBJ2-1	TGCAGCGTTGAAGGTCTAGCGGACAATGAGCAGTTCTTC	CSVEGLADNEQFF
TRBV12-3/TRBV12-4	-	-	TRBJ2-3	TGTGCCAGCAGTTTAGTTTCAGGGAATGCAGATACGCAGTATTTT	CASSLVSGNADTQYF
TRBV12-3/TRBV12-4	few	-	TRBJ2-3	TGTGCCAGCAGTTGGCAGGATACGCAGTATTTT	CASSWQDTQYF
TRBV11-2	once	-	TRBJ2-7	TGTGCCAGCAGCCCCTTCTGGGGTGAGAACCGGGACGAGCAGTACTTC	CASSPFWGENRDEQYF
TRBV7-8	-	-	TRBJ2-7	TGTGCCAGCAGCTTAGTATCCCGGAGCTCCTACGAGCAGTACTTC	CASSLVSRSSYEQYF
TRBV15	few	TRBD2	TRBJ2-5	TGTGCCACCAGCAGAGATAAGGGGCGGGGGGTAGAGACCCAGTACTTC	CATSRDKGRGVETQYF
TRBV29-1	-	-	TRBJ2-5	TGCAGCGTGGAGCAAGAGACCCAGTACTTC	CSVEQETQYF
TRBV24-1	few	-	TRBJ1-5	TGTGCCACCAGTGACCACCGGACAGGCAATCAGCCCCAGCATTTT	CATSDHRTGNQPQHF
TRBV12-3/TRBV12-4	few	-	TRBJ1-2	TGTGCCAGCAGTTCCACAGCGTTAGGCTATGGCTACACCTTC	CASSSTALGYGYTF
TRBV18	few	TRBD2	TRBJ2-2	TGTGCCAGCTCACGGTCGCTAGCGGGAGAGAACACCGGGGAGCTGTTTTTT	CASSRSLAGENTGELFF
TRBV5-1	few	TRBD1	TRBJ2-1	TGCGCCAGCAGCTGGACCGGGACAGAATACAATGAGCAGTTCTTC	CASSWTGTEYNEQFF
TRBV18	-	-	TRBJ2-3	TGTGCCAGCTCGCATGCGGGCGGAGATACGCAGTATTTT	CASSHAGGDTQYF
TRBV3-1	-	-	TRBJ2-1	TGTGCCAGCAGCCAAGGAGTTAGCTGGAAGGTCTTC	CASSQGVSWKVF
TRBV5-1	-	-	TRBJ2-1	TGCGCCAGCAGCCCGGGGGTAATCCATGAGCAGTTCTTC	CASSPGVIHEQFF
TRBV28	-	TRBD2	TRBJ2-2	TGTGCCGCTGGCGGGACTAATCATGCCGGGGAGCTGTTTTTT	CAAGGTNHAGELFF
TRBV11-2	-	-	TRBJ1-4	TGTGCCAGCAGCGCAATCAGCGATGGGGGTGAAAAACTGTTTTTT	CASSAISDGGEKLFF
TRBV11-2	few	-	TRBJ2-2	TGTGCCAGCAGCCCACGGGAGATCGGCGGGGAGCTGTTTTTT	CASSPREIGGELFF
TRBV5-1	few	TRBD1	TRBJ1-4	TGCGCCAGCAGCTTGGACAGGGGAAGTGAAAAACTGTTTTTT	CASSLDRGSEKLFF
TRBV5-6	-	TRBD1	TRBJ2-2	TGTGCCAGCAGCCAATACAGGGGGATCTACACCGGGGAGCTGTTTTTT	CASSQYRGIYTGELFF
TRBV11-2	many	-	TRBJ2-2	TGTGCCAGCAGCTTCGCGGGAAACACCGGGGAGCTGTTTTTT	CASSFAGNTGELFF